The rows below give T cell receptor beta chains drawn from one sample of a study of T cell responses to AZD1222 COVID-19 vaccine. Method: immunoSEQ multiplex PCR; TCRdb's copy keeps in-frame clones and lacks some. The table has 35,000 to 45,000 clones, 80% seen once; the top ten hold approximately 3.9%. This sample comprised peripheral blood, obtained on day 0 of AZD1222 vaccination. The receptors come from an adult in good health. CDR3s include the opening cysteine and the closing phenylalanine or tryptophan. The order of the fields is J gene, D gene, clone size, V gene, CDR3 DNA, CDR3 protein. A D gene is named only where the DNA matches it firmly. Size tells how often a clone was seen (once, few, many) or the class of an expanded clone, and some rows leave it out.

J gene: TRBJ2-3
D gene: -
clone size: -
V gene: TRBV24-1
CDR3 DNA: TGTGCCACCAGTGATTTTCAGGACTACCCACAGGATACGCAGTATTTT
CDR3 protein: CATSDFQDYPQDTQYF

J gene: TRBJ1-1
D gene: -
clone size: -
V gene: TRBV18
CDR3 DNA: TGTGCCAGCTCACAGGGACGGGGTGAAGCTTTCTTT
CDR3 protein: CASSQGRGEAFF

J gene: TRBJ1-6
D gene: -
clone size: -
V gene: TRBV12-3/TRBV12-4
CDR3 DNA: TGTGCCAGCACCTCCGTACTTGAATCACCCCTCCACTTT
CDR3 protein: CASTSVLESPLHF

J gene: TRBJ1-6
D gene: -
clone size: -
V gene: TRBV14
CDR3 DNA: TGTGCCAGCAGCCAAGATCCTAGGGTTGCACCCCTCCACTTT
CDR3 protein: CASSQDPRVAPLHF

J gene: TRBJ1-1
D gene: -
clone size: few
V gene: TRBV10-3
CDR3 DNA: TGTGCCATCAGTGAGGGGAGACCCACTGAAGCTTTCTTT
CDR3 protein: CAISEGRPTEAFF

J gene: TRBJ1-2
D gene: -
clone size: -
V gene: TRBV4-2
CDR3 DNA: TGTGCCAGCAGCCAAGATACGGACCCTAACTATGGCTACACCTTC
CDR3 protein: CASSQDTDPNYGYTF

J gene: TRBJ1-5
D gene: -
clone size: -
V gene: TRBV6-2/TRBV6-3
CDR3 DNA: TGTGCCAGCAGCCGACAGGTCGACGGACAGCCCCAGCATTTT
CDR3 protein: CASSRQVDGQPQHF

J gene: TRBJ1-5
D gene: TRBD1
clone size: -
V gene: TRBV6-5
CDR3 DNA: TGTGCCACCCGGGACAGGCCGGGAAATCAGCCCCAGCATTTT
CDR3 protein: CATRDRPGNQPQHF

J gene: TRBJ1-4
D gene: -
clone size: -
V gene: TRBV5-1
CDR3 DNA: TGCGCCAGCAGCTTGGTGGGGGCAGGGCTCGAAAAACTGTTTTTT
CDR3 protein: CASSLVGAGLEKLFF

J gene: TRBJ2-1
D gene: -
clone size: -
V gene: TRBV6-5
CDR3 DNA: TGTGCCAGCAGTTTAACTAGGGACGCGGCCGCTGAGCAGTTCTTC
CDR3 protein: CASSLTRDAAAEQFF

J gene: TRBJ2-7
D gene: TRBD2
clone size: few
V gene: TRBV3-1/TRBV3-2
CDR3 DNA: TGTGCCAGCAGCCAAGGGCCAGCGGGGGGCTACGAGCAGTACTTC
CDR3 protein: CASSQGPAGGYEQYF

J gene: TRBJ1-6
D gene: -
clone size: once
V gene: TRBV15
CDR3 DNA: TGTGCCACCAGCAGAGATACGGAGAGGAGTTCACCCCTCCACTTT
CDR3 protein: CATSRDTERSSPLHF

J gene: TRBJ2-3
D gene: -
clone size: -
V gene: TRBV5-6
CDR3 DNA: TGTGCCAGCAGCTTCCAAACAGATACGCAGTATTTT
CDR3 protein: CASSFQTDTQYF

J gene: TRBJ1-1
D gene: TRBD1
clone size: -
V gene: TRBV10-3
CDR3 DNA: TGTGCCATCAGCTGGGACAGGGGAGGGACTGAAGCTTTCTTT
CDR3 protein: CAISWDRGGTEAFF

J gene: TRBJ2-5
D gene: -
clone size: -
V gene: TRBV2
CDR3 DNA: TGTGCCTCAAGACTTGAAGGGACCCAGTACTTC
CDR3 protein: CASRLEGTQYF

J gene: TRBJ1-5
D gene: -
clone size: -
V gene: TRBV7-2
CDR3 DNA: TGTGCCAGCAGCTTAGGAGGAGGGGCGATGGACCAGCCCCAGCATTTT
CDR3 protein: CASSLGGGAMDQPQHF

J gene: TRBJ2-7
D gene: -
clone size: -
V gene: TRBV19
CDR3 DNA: TGTGCCAGTAGTCCGCTTCTCGGGAACCTCTACGAGCAGTACTTC
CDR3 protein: CASSPLLGNLYEQYF

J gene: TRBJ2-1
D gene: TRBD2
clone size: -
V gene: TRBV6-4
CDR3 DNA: TGTGCCAGCAGTGACGGGTACCTAGCGGCACCACCCTACAATGAGCAGTTCTTC
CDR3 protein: CASSDGYLAAPPYNEQFF

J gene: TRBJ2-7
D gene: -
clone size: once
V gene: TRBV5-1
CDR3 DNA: TGCGCCAGCAGCCCCTTAGACCCTAGCTCCTACGAGCAGTACTTC
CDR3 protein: CASSPLDPSSYEQYF

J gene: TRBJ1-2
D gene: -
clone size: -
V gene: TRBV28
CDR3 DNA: TGTGCCAGCAGTTTGGACCGCACCTATGGCTACACCTTC
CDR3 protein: CASSLDRTYGYTF

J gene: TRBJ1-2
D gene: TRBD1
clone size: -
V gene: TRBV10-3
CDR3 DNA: TGTGCCATCAATACAGGGGGCGACTATGGCTACACCTTC
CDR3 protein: CAINTGGDYGYTF

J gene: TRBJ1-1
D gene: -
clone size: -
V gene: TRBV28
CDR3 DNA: TGTGCCAGCAGTTTCCTGACAGGCTACACTGAAGCTTTCTTT
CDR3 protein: CASSFLTGYTEAFF

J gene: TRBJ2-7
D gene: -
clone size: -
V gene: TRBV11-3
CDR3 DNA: TGTGCCAGCAACGAAGGACCCGGGGGGCTTGAGCAGTACTTC
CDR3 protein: CASNEGPGGLEQYF

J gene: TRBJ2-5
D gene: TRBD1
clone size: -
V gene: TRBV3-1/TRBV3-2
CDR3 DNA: TGTGCCAGCAGCCCCCGGACAGGGGGTGGGGAGACCCAGTACTTC
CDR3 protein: CASSPRTGGGETQYF

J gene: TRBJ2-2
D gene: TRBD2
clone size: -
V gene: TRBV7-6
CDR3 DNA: TGTGCCAGCAGCTTAATCACCGCGGGGGAATCGAACACCGGGGAGCTGTTTTTT
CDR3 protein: CASSLITAGESNTGELFF

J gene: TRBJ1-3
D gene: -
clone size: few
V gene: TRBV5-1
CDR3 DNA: TGCGCCAGCAGCTGGGACGTCGCAGGAAACACCATATATTTT
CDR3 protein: CASSWDVAGNTIYF

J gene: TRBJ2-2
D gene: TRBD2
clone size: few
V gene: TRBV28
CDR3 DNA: TGTGCCAGCAGTCCCGGGGGGGGGAACACCGGGGAGCTGTTTTTT
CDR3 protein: CASSPGGGNTGELFF

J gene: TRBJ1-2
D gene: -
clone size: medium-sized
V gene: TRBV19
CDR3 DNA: TGTGCCAGTCCCCGGGACACTTATGGCTACACCTTC
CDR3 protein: CASPRDTYGYTF

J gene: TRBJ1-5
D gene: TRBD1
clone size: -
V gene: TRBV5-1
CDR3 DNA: TGCGCCAGCAGCTCGGGACAGGGAGAGGAGCCCCAGCATTTT
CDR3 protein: CASSSGQGEEPQHF

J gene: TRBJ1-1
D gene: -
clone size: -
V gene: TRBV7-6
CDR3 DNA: TGTGCCAGCAGCTTAATGCCCCGGGCCCAGAACACTGAAGCTTTCTTT
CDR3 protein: CASSLMPRAQNTEAFF

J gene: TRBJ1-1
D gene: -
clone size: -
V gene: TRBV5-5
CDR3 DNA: TGTGCCAGCAGCTTATGGGGTTTGAACACTGAAGCTTTCTTT
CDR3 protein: CASSLWGLNTEAFF

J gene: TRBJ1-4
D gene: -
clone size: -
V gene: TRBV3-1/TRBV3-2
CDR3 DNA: TGTGCCAGCAGGGCCGAGTGGGGTGCAACTAATGAAAAACTGTTTTTT
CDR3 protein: CASRAEWGATNEKLFF

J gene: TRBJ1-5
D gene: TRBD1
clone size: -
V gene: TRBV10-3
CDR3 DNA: TGTGCCACCGCGGGACAGGCTAGCAATCAGCCCCAGCATTTT
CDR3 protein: CATAGQASNQPQHF

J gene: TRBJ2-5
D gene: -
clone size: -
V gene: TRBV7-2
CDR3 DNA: TGTGCCAGCAGCTTTGGAGGAGGAGAGACCCAGTACTTC
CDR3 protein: CASSFGGGETQYF

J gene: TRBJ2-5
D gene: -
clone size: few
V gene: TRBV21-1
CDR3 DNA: TGTGCCAGCAGCACTACGCCGGAGAACGGGGAGACCCAGTACTTC
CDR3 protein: CASSTTPENGETQYF

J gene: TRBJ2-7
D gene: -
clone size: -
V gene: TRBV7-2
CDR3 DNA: TGTGCCAGCAGCTTAAGTGCAGGACCCAACTACGAGCAGTACTTC
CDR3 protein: CASSLSAGPNYEQYF

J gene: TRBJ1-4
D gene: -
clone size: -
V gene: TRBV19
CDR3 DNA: TGTGCCAGTAGTACCCCCGGGACGGATATGAGAAAACTGTTTTTT
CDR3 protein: CASSTPGTDMRKLFF

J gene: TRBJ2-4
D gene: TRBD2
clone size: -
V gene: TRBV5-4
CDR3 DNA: TGTGCCAGCAGTCCCGGGGGGGGCCCCCAGGGAGGAATTCAGTACTTC
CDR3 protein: CASSPGGGPQGGIQYF

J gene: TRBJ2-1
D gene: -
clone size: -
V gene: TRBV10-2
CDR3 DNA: TGCGCCAGCCCGTGGTCAGGGGCAAGCTCCTACAATGAGCAGTTCTTC
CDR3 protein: CASPWSGASSYNEQFF

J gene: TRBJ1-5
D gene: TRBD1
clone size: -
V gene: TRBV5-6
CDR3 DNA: TGTGCCAGCAGCCGTCAGGGGGCCAATCAGCCCCAGCATTTT
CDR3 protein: CASSRQGANQPQHF

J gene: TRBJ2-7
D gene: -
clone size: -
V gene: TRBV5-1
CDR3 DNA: TGCGCCAGCAGCTTTAGGGGGGTTATTTACGAGCAGTACTTC
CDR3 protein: CASSFRGVIYEQYF

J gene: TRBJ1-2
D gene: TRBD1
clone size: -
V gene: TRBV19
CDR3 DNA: TGTGCCAGTAGTATGACAGGGAACTATGGCTACACCTTC
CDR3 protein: CASSMTGNYGYTF

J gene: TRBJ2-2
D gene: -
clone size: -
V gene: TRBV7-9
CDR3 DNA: TGTGCCAGCAGCTTCAAAGGCCTGGGCACCGGGGAGCTGTTTTTT
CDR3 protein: CASSFKGLGTGELFF

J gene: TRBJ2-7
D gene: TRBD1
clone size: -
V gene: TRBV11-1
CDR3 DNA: TGTGCCAGCAGCTTAGCCCATTCCTCCGGGACAGGCTACGAGCAGTACTTC
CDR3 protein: CASSLAHSSGTGYEQYF

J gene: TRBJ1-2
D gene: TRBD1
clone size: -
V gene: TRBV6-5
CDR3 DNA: TGTGCCAGCAGTTCCCAATGGGGACAGGGGGCTGGCTACACCTTC
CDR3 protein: CASSSQWGQGAGYTF

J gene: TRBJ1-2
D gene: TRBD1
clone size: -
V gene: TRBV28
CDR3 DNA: TGTGCGACACAGGGGAACTATGGCTACACCTTC
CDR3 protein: CATQGNYGYTF

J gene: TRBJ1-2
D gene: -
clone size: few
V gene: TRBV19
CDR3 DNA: TGTGCCAGTAGTCAAGGGTCGGGTCCGTGGGGCTACACCTTC
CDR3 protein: CASSQGSGPWGYTF

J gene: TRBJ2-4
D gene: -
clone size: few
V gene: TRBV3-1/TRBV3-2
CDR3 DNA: TGTGCCAGCAGCCCCACGTCAGGGGCCCAGTACTTC
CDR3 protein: CASSPTSGAQYF

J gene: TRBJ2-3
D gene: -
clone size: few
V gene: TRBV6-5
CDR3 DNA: TGTGCCTGCAGCACTACCCGACTCACAGATACGCAGTATTTT
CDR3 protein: CACSTTRLTDTQYF

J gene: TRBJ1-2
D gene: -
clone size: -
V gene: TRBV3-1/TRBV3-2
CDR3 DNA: TGTGCCAGCAGCCAAGAGGGGGTTGGCTACACCTTC
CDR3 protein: CASSQEGVGYTF